A selection of T cell receptor beta chains follows, all from one sample in a study of post-analysis software for immune sequencing data. One entry per CDR3 protein results from TCRdb running MiXCR on the PCR reads. In the table there are roughly 730,000 distinct CDR3 sequences, roughly 30% of which are singletons. The specimen was blood. The receptor source for this set is a girl between 10 and 17 years old with multiple sclerosis. Each CDR3 is given with its conserved first and last residue. D genes are given only for firm matches. Where a row states a size, it is once, few, many or the class of an expanded clone; other rows omit it.

j_gene: TRBJ2-1
abundance: .
v_gene: TRBV11-2
d_gene: .
CDR3nt: TGTGCCAGCAGCGTGGGACTCCTGAGTCTCAATGAGCAGTTCTTC
CDR3aa: CASSVGLLSLNEQFF

j_gene: TRBJ2-5
abundance: few
v_gene: TRBV20-1
d_gene: .
CDR3nt: TGCAGTGCTCAGGATAACAGGGCTCCCCAAGAGACCCAGTACTTC
CDR3aa: CSAQDNRAPQETQYF

j_gene: TRBJ2-1
abundance: .
v_gene: TRBV28
d_gene: TRBD2
CDR3nt: TGTGCCAGCAGTTTATCCGGGCTAGCGGGAGGCCAGACCCAGTTCTTC
CDR3aa: CASSLSGLAGGQTQFF

j_gene: TRBJ2-5
abundance: few
v_gene: TRBV29-1
d_gene: TRBD2
CDR3nt: TGCAGCGGTAGAGCGGGAGGGCCAGGGACCCAGTACTTC
CDR3aa: CSGRAGGPGTQYF

j_gene: TRBJ2-5
abundance: .
v_gene: TRBV7-2
d_gene: .
CDR3nt: TGTGCCAGCAGCTTAGGGTCGACACTCGGAGAGACCCAGTACTTC
CDR3aa: CASSLGSTLGETQYF

j_gene: TRBJ1-4
abundance: .
v_gene: TRBV28
d_gene: .
CDR3nt: TGTGCCAGCAGATCCGGGAGGGTGGAAAAACTGTTTTTT
CDR3aa: CASRSGRVEKLFF

j_gene: TRBJ1-2
abundance: .
v_gene: TRBV10-3
d_gene: .
CDR3nt: TGTGCCATCCCACCCACCCAGGGTGGGAGTAGTTATGGCTACACCTTC
CDR3aa: CAIPPTQGGSSYGYTF

j_gene: TRBJ2-7
abundance: .
v_gene: TRBV7-9
d_gene: TRBD1
CDR3nt: TGTGCCAGCAGCGAGACAGGGGGCCCGCCACCCTACGAGCAGTACTTC
CDR3aa: CASSETGGPPPYEQYF

j_gene: TRBJ1-4
abundance: .
v_gene: TRBV6-6
d_gene: .
CDR3nt: TGTGCCAGCAGTTATGGGAGGGGCTCAACTAATGAAAAACTGTTTTTT
CDR3aa: CASSYGRGSTNEKLFF

j_gene: TRBJ2-7
abundance: .
v_gene: TRBV5-5
d_gene: TRBD1
CDR3nt: TGTGCCAGCAGCCCTACACGACAGGGGTGGGAGCAGTACTTC
CDR3aa: CASSPTRQGWEQYF

j_gene: TRBJ2-6
abundance: few
v_gene: TRBV7-2
d_gene: .
CDR3nt: TGTGCCAGCAGCCAGGACAATCGATACTCTGGGGCCAACGTCCTGACTTTC
CDR3aa: CASSQDNRYSGANVLTF

j_gene: TRBJ2-3
abundance: .
v_gene: TRBV6-1
d_gene: .
CDR3nt: TGTGCCAGCAGTGAACCGGGACTGGCAGATACGCAGTATTTT
CDR3aa: CASSEPGLADTQYF

j_gene: TRBJ2-3
abundance: .
v_gene: TRBV2
d_gene: .
CDR3nt: TGTGCCAGCCAGGAGGGGCTCTCAGATGCGCAGTATTTT
CDR3aa: CASQEGLSDAQYF

j_gene: TRBJ2-3
abundance: few
v_gene: TRBV20-1
d_gene: TRBD2
CDR3nt: TGCAGTGCTGTGACTCTAGCGGGAGGTTCAGATACGCAGTATTTT
CDR3aa: CSAVTLAGGSDTQYF

j_gene: TRBJ2-5
abundance: .
v_gene: TRBV6-5
d_gene: TRBD2
CDR3nt: TGTGCCGGCAGTTACGCGGGAGGGGAAGAGACCCAGTACTTC
CDR3aa: CAGSYAGGEETQYF

j_gene: TRBJ1-2
abundance: .
v_gene: TRBV9
d_gene: TRBD1
CDR3nt: TGTGCCAGCAGCGTGGGGGACAGGGTGGGGAGCTACACCTTC
CDR3aa: CASSVGDRVGSYTF

j_gene: TRBJ2-3
abundance: .
v_gene: TRBV6-2/TRBV6-3
d_gene: .
CDR3nt: TGTGCCAGCAGCCGAATCGGGGGAGATACGCAGTATTTT
CDR3aa: CASSRIGGDTQYF

j_gene: TRBJ1-1
abundance: .
v_gene: TRBV5-4
d_gene: .
CDR3nt: TGTGCCAGCAGCTGGGGGCCCTCAGGGGCCAACACTGAAGCTTTCTTT
CDR3aa: CASSWGPSGANTEAFF

j_gene: TRBJ1-5
abundance: .
v_gene: TRBV12-3/TRBV12-4
d_gene: .
CDR3nt: TGTGCCAGCAGGGAATTGTTGGGCAATCAGCCCCAGCATTTT
CDR3aa: CASRELLGNQPQHF

j_gene: TRBJ2-3
abundance: .
v_gene: TRBV19
d_gene: .
CDR3nt: TGTGCCAGTAGTGCTTTTTTATCAGATACGCAGTATTTT
CDR3aa: CASSAFLSDTQYF

j_gene: TRBJ2-7
abundance: many
v_gene: TRBV29-1
d_gene: TRBD1
CDR3nt: TGCAGCGTTGAACTTCGGACAGGGGGTCCCTACGAGCAGTACTTC
CDR3aa: CSVELRTGGPYEQYF

j_gene: TRBJ1-6
abundance: .
v_gene: TRBV27
d_gene: .
CDR3nt: TGTGCCAGCAGCCGACGGGGGCTTGATTCACCCCTCCACTTT
CDR3aa: CASSRRGLDSPLHF

j_gene: TRBJ2-1
abundance: .
v_gene: TRBV7-2
d_gene: .
CDR3nt: TGTGCCAGCAGCTGGTCCCTGGACAATGAGCAGTTCTTC
CDR3aa: CASSWSLDNEQFF

j_gene: TRBJ2-1
abundance: few
v_gene: TRBV10-3
d_gene: .
CDR3nt: TGTGCCATCAGGGACCCGGGCGGCACCTACAATGAGCAGTTCTTC
CDR3aa: CAIRDPGGTYNEQFF

j_gene: TRBJ2-7
abundance: few
v_gene: TRBV10-3
d_gene: TRBD2
CDR3nt: TGTGCCATCAGTGGGGGGGGTTACGTCGAGCAGTACTTC
CDR3aa: CAISGGGYVEQYF

j_gene: TRBJ1-1
abundance: .
v_gene: TRBV29-1
d_gene: TRBD1
CDR3nt: TGCAGCGCATGCAGGGGGGTCACTGAAGCTTTCTTT
CDR3aa: CSACRGVTEAFF

j_gene: TRBJ2-3
abundance: few
v_gene: TRBV7-2
d_gene: TRBD2
CDR3nt: TGTGCCAGCAGCTTAGAGGGACTAGCAATAGATACGCAGTATTTT
CDR3aa: CASSLEGLAIDTQYF

j_gene: TRBJ2-7
abundance: few
v_gene: TRBV20-1
d_gene: .
CDR3nt: TGCAGGGCGGGGCGGGGGCGGGACGAGCAGTACTTC
CDR3aa: CRAGRGRDEQYF

j_gene: TRBJ2-1
abundance: .
v_gene: TRBV10-2
d_gene: .
CDR3nt: TGCGCCAGCAGTGAATCGGGGTACAGTGAGCAGTTCTTC
CDR3aa: CASSESGYSEQFF

j_gene: TRBJ2-3
abundance: .
v_gene: TRBV7-2
d_gene: TRBD1
CDR3nt: TGTGCCAGCAGCTCCCGACAGGGTTCGGGTGATACGCAGTATTTT
CDR3aa: CASSSRQGSGDTQYF

j_gene: TRBJ2-1
abundance: .
v_gene: TRBV20-1
d_gene: .
CDR3nt: TGCAGTGCTGCTCGGTCTGGAATCCAAGAGACCCAGTTCTTC
CDR3aa: CSAARSGIQETQFF

j_gene: TRBJ2-1
abundance: .
v_gene: TRBV11-2
d_gene: TRBD1
CDR3nt: TGTGCCAGCAGCTCTAGTCAGGGGGTCGGTGAGCAGTTCTTC
CDR3aa: CASSSSQGVGEQFF

j_gene: TRBJ2-7
abundance: few
v_gene: TRBV29-1
d_gene: .
CDR3nt: TGCAGCGTTGAAGACCCAGAAAGCTCCTACGAGCAGTACTTC
CDR3aa: CSVEDPESSYEQYF

j_gene: TRBJ2-5
abundance: .
v_gene: TRBV12-3/TRBV12-4
d_gene: TRBD1
CDR3nt: TGTGCCAGCAGTTTAGTAATAGGACAGGGGGCTCATTATGAGCAGTACTTC
CDR3aa: CASSLVIGQGAHYEQYF

j_gene: TRBJ2-1
abundance: .
v_gene: TRBV12-3/TRBV12-4
d_gene: TRBD2
CDR3nt: TGTGCCAGCAGTTTCACCGTAGCGGGGGGGCCTAATGAGCAGTTCTTC
CDR3aa: CASSFTVAGGPNEQFF

j_gene: TRBJ2-5
abundance: few
v_gene: TRBV20-1
d_gene: .
CDR3nt: TGCAGCGGGGAGCGGGAGACCCAGTACTTC
CDR3aa: CSGERETQYF

j_gene: TRBJ1-4
abundance: .
v_gene: TRBV12-3/TRBV12-4
d_gene: .
CDR3nt: TGTGTCAGCAGAACCGGGACTACAAATGAAAAACTGTTTTTT
CDR3aa: CVSRTGTTNEKLFF

j_gene: TRBJ2-5
abundance: few
v_gene: TRBV29-1
d_gene: .
CDR3nt: TGCAGCGCGAGCTGGGTAGAGACCCAGTACTTC
CDR3aa: CSASWVETQYF

j_gene: TRBJ2-1
abundance: few
v_gene: TRBV6-6
d_gene: .
CDR3nt: TGTGCCAGCGTAGGAAGTAGCTCCTACAATGAGCAGTTCTTC
CDR3aa: CASVGSSSYNEQFF

j_gene: TRBJ2-5
abundance: few
v_gene: TRBV5-1
d_gene: TRBD1
CDR3nt: TGCGCCAGCAGCGCCCGGACAGGGGGCGCGGAGACCCAGTACTTC
CDR3aa: CASSARTGGAETQYF

j_gene: TRBJ2-7
abundance: .
v_gene: TRBV29-1
d_gene: .
CDR3nt: TGCAGCGTTGTCCTCGAGAGCTCCTACGAGCAGTACTTC
CDR3aa: CSVVLESSYEQYF

j_gene: TRBJ2-3
abundance: .
v_gene: TRBV4-1
d_gene: .
CDR3nt: TGCGCCAGCAGCCAAGAGGGATCGGACACAGATACGCAGTATTTT
CDR3aa: CASSQEGSDTDTQYF

j_gene: TRBJ2-1
abundance: .
v_gene: TRBV5-1
d_gene: TRBD2
CDR3nt: TGCGCCAGCAGCTTGAGGGGACTAGCGGTTTTTGATGAGCAGTTCTTC
CDR3aa: CASSLRGLAVFDEQFF

j_gene: TRBJ2-3
abundance: .
v_gene: TRBV20-1
d_gene: .
CDR3nt: TGCAGTGCTAGATCCGTGTATGGGAGCAGTCCAGATGCGCAGTATTTT
CDR3aa: CSARSVYGSSPDAQYF

j_gene: TRBJ2-5
abundance: many
v_gene: TRBV28
d_gene: .
CDR3nt: TGTGCCAGCAGTCCCGTGGGGATCCAAGAGACCCAGTACTTC
CDR3aa: CASSPVGIQETQYF

j_gene: TRBJ2-1
abundance: once
v_gene: TRBV7-9
d_gene: .
CDR3nt: TGTGCCAGCAGCCGGCCCGGCGGGAATGAGCAGTTCTTC
CDR3aa: CASSRPGGNEQFF

j_gene: TRBJ1-1
abundance: .
v_gene: TRBV25-1
d_gene: .
CDR3nt: TGTGCCAGCAGTGAATGGGGTGACACTGAAGCTTTCTTT
CDR3aa: CASSEWGDTEAFF

j_gene: TRBJ1-4
abundance: few
v_gene: TRBV16
d_gene: .
CDR3nt: TGTGCCAGCAGCTTCAGCCCCTCTGATGAAAAACTGTTTTTT
CDR3aa: CASSFSPSDEKLFF

j_gene: TRBJ1-1
abundance: .
v_gene: TRBV29-1
d_gene: TRBD1
CDR3nt: TGCAGCGTTGGGTTTCCGGGACAGGTGAACACTGAAGCTTTCTTT
CDR3aa: CSVGFPGQVNTEAFF

j_gene: TRBJ2-7
abundance: .
v_gene: TRBV24-1
d_gene: TRBD2
CDR3nt: TGTGCCACCAGTGGCGGGAGACTAGCGGGAGTAGACAATGAGCAGTACTTC
CDR3aa: CATSGGRLAGVDNEQYF

j_gene: TRBJ2-7
abundance: many
v_gene: TRBV11-2
d_gene: .
CDR3nt: TGTGCCAGCAGCTCGTACTCCCCGGGACAAAGATACGAGCAGTACTTC
CDR3aa: CASSSYSPGQRYEQYF

j_gene: TRBJ2-5
abundance: few
v_gene: TRBV29-1
d_gene: .
CDR3nt: TGCAGCGTTGGCGGACCATTCAGGGGGACTAGGCGGGGGCAAGATGGTAGGACCCAGTACTTC
CDR3aa: CSVGGPFRGTRRGQDGRTQYF